The 29 T cell receptor beta chains presented below share a single source sample, sequenced in a study of CXCR3 chemokines and chemotherapy response in bladder cancer. MiXCR was run by TCRdb on the PCR reads, yielding one entry per CDR3 protein. The table shows a few thousand distinct CDR3 sequences, with around 7.4% occurring only once. Sample collection occurred from a patient whose treatment included neoadjuvant chemotherapy. The receptor set was obtained from a human donor with bladder cancer that responded to neoadjuvant chemotherapy.

At least ten counts were recorded for this clonotype. The chain combines TRBV5-6 with TRBJ1-5, with D tentatively TRBD1 (6 bases). Germline values: CDR1 SGHDT, CDR2 YYEEEE. Between the trimmed V and J ends, which lost 4 bases and 5 bases, there was a span of 16 bases. This CDR3 region has 15 residues. The CDR3 nucleotides are TGTGCCAGCAGCCTTCGGGGGCAGGATCATCAGCCCCAGCATTTT. Translating it yields CASSLRGQDHQPQHF.

This clonotype was observed many times. The chain recombines TRBV6-5 with TRBJ2-2; 12 positions agree with TRBD2. The CDR3 sequence is 16 residues long. V shed 0 bases and J 6 bases; nucleotides not matched to a gene: 2. Germline V gene sequence: CDR1 MNHEY, CDR2 SVGAGI. The CDR3 nucleotides read TGTGCCAGCAGTTACTCGACTAGCGGGAGCGCCGGGGAGCTGTTTTTT. Translated: CASSYSTSGSAGELFF.

This clonotype showed up many times. The CDR3 region is CASSLGTGSVVGQFF. DNA of the CDR3: TGTGCCAGCAGTTTAGGGACGGGGTCCGTCGTTGGGCAGTTCTTC. The chain links TRBV12-3 or TRBV12-4 to TRBJ2-1; the D gene is possibly TRBD2 (5 bases). This CDR3 is 15 amino acids long. Trimming took 1 base from V and 12 from J, leaving 19 bases between them.

This clonotype is categorized as medium-sized. The genes are TRBV6-1 and TRBJ1-5; maybe TRBD1 (6 bases). The V gene lost 2 bases and the J gene lost 6 bases, with 23 bases spanning the gap. The CDR3 runs to 18 residues. Germline lookup yields CDR1 MNHNS and CDR2 SASEGT. CDR3 in amino acids: CASSELWVGGGEGQPQHF. In DNA, the CDR3 is TGTGCCAGCAGTGAATTGTGGGTGGGCGGGGGCGAAGGTCAGCCCCAGCATTTT.

This clonotype was detected many times. The chain couples TRBV6-2 or TRBV6-3 to TRBJ2-7; 7 positions agree with TRBD1. This CDR3 contains 16 residues. Germline V lookup: CDR1 MNHEY, CDR2 SVGEGT. Trimming at V came to 5 bases and at J to 1 base, leaving 11 bases not matched to a gene. CDR3 region: CASSIPNRGLSYEQYF. CDR3 sequence (DNA): TGTGCCAGCAGTATCCCGAACAGGGGTTTATCCTACGAGCAGTACTTC.

This clonotype showed up many times. The chain carries TRBV19 and TRBJ2-3, with D possibly TRBD1 on 7 matching bases. Germline CDR1 LNHDA, CDR2 SQIVND (reference sequence). The V gene lost 5 bases and the J gene lost 3 bases, with 15 bases spanning the gap. The CDR3 runs 15 residues. This chain's CDR3 is CASSLEGARTDTQYF. CDR3 bases: TGTGCCAGTAGTCTGGAGGGGGCGCGGACAGATACGCAGTATTTT.

Judged by abundance, this clonotype is medium-sized. CDR3 protein: CASSYAWGRSTEAFF. CDR3 DNA: TGTGCCAGCAGTTACGCATGGGGCAGGAGCACTGAAGCTTTCTTT. The chain carries TRBV6-2 or TRBV6-3 and TRBJ1-1; tentatively, D is TRBD1 (5 bases). CDR3 size: 15 residues. V lost 2 bases and J lost 4, with 14 bases in between. Germline loops: CDR1 MNHEY, CDR2 SVGEGT.

The sample holds a few counts of this clonotype. The chain uses TRBV30 and TRBJ1-4; D is uncertain. Trimming stripped 5 bases from V and 8 bases from J, with 12 bases between. Germline assignment: CDR1 GTSNPN and CDR2 SVGIG (reference sequence). The CDR3 has 12 amino acids. CDR3: CAWETLGEKLFF. CDR3 in DNA: TGTGCCTGGGAAACCCTGGGGGAAAAACTGTTTTTT.

This clonotype was counted at least ten times. The V call is TRBV19, the J call TRBJ2-7; D is uncertain. The CDR3 has 14 amino acids. Germline values: CDR1 LNHDA, CDR2 SQIVND (reference sequence). The V end was cut by 3 bases, the J end by 0 bases, with 9 bases between. CDR3 loop: CASSISVGSYEQYF. The CDR3 nucleotides read TGTGCCAGTAGTATTTCCGTCGGCTCCTACGAGCAGTACTTC.

This clonotype was observed many times. This chain connects TRBV24-1 to TRBJ2-5, with D possibly called TRBD1 or TRBD2 (5 bases each). The length of the CDR3 is 14 residues. Germline V gives CDR1 KGHDR, CDR2 SFDVKD. The V end was cut by 3 bases, the J end by 7 bases, with 14 bases between. This chain's CDR3 is CATSDTGTSGTQYF. DNA for the CDR3: TGTGCCACCAGTGATACCGGGACCTCGGGGACCCAGTACTTC.

By proportion, this clonotype is medium-sized. This chain connects TRBV19 to TRBJ2-7; 9 bases fit TRBD2. The germline CDR1 and CDR2 sequences are LNHDA and SQIVND (reference sequence). CDR3 length equals 13 residues. V shed 9 bases and J 6 bases; nucleotides not matched to a gene: 9. The CDR3 region is CASIAGVGGEQYF. In nucleotides, the CDR3 is TGTGCCAGCATAGCGGGAGTTGGTGGCGAGCAGTACTTC.

About this clonotype itself: The DNA is left out, because the CDR3 cannot be placed on it with certainty; the CDR3 is given as TCRdb lists it. This rearrangement joins TRBV25-1 to TRBJ1-1. Germline loops: CDR1 MGHDK, CDR2 SYGVNS. Including both end residues, the CDR3 is 15 amino acids long. CDR3 sequence reads: CASSEYFGENTEAFF.

This clonotype was counted many times. V gene TRBV27 combines with J gene TRBJ1-4; D possibly corresponds to TRBD1 (5 bases). Germline V gene lookup returns CDR1 MNHEY and CDR2 SMNVEV (reference sequence). This CDR3 contains 15 residues. V shed 3 bases and J shed 4 bases, with 12 bases lying between them. CDR3 bases: TGTGCCAGCAGTTTTATGGGGCTGATTAATGAAAAACTGTTTTTT. Protein sequence: CASSFMGLINEKLFF.

This clonotype is categorized as medium-sized. The rearrangement links TRBV19 to TRBJ2-7, with unresolved D. Trimming pared 4 bases from V and 2 bases from J, leaving 12 bases between. Germline loops: CDR1 LNHDA, CDR2 SQIVND (reference sequence). The CDR3 length is 14 residues. The CDR3 DNA reads as TGTGCCAGTAGTACAAAAGGGTTTACCTACGAGCAGTACTTC. Its protein product is CASSTKGFTYEQYF.

This clonotype was counted many times. The chain recombines TRBV18 with TRBJ1-2, with 7 positions matching TRBD1. The germline V gene has CDR1 KGHSH and CDR2 LQKENI. V was clipped by 3 bases and J by 8 bases; unmatched bases: 9. The CDR3 is made up of 14 amino acids. The CDR3 region has the DNA TGTGCCAGCTCACCCGCAGGGGGGATCGAAGGCTACACCTTC. Amino acids: CASSPAGGIEGYTF. The complete variable domain, with remaining parts taken from reference TRBV18 and TRBJ1-2, reads NAGVMQNPRHLVRRRGQEARLRCSPMKGHSHVYWYRQLPEEGLKFMVYLQKENIIDESGMPKERFSAEFPKEGPSILRIQQVVRGDSAAYFCASSPAGGIEGYTFGSGTRLTVV.

This clonotype was found a few times. The chain couples TRBV7-2 to TRBJ1-3; 12 bases are a match to TRBD1. This CDR3 has 17 residues. CDR1 and CDR2 from the germline V gene are SGHTA and FQGNSA. The junction had 3 bases not matched to a gene; V was cut back by 1 base and J by 2 bases. This CDR3 is CASSLGGQGAAGNTIYF. CDR3 nucleotide sequence: TGTGCCAGCAGCTTAGGGGGACAGGGGGCAGCTGGAAACACCATATATTTT.

This clonotype was seen ten or more times. The rearrangement links TRBV19 to TRBJ1-1, with D possibly TRBD1 on 5 matching bases. Looked up from germline, CDR1 is LNHDA and CDR2 is SQIVND (reference sequence). CDR3 length: 17 residues. The V end lost 0 bases, the J end lost 0 bases, and 14 bases lay between the germline ends. CDR3 loop: CASSIDRRQGMNTEAFF. The CDR3 bases are TGTGCCAGTAGTATAGACCGGCGTCAGGGAATGAACACTGAAGCTTTCTTT.

In this sample, this clonotype turned up a few times. This chain uses TRBV12-3 or TRBV12-4 with TRBJ2-7; 8 nucleotides match TRBD2. The V segment lost 7 bases and the J segment 2 bases; nucleotides outside the gene matches: 10. The CDR3 consists of 15 residues. For the CDR3, the DNA is TGTGCCAGCACCACCGGTCGGGGACTAGCCTACGAGCAGTACTTC. Translated, it gives CASTTGRGLAYEQYF.

This clonotype is classed as medium-sized (0.01 to 0.1%). The rearrangement uses TRBV24-1 and TRBJ2-1; 9 positions agree with TRBD1. V lost 7 bases to trimming and J lost 6 bases; unmatched junction nucleotides: 9. This CDR3 contains 15 residues. The germline CDR1 and CDR2 sequences are KGHDR and SFDVKD. As DNA, the CDR3 is TGTGCCACCAGCATTCCGGGACAGGGCCTCAATGAGCAGTTCTTC. This gives the protein CATSIPGQGLNEQFF.

This clonotype was found a few times. This rearrangement joins TRBV18 to TRBJ2-2; D unclear. CDR1 is KGHSH and CDR2 is LQKENI in the germline V gene. The CDR3 length is 13 residues. Trimming removed 2 bases from V and 3 bases from J, with 4 bases in between. The CDR3 loop reads CASSPIDTGELFF. The CDR3 bases are TGTGCCAGCTCACCAATCGACACCGGGGAGCTGTTTTTT. The full variable domain, in which reference TRBV18 and TRBJ2-2 provide the parts outside the CDR3, is NAGVMQNPRHLVRRRGQEARLRCSPMKGHSHVYWYRQLPEEGLKFMVYLQKENIIDESGMPKERFSAEFPKEGPSILRIQQVVRGDSAAYFCASSPIDTGELFFGEGSRLTVL.

The J gene is TRBJ1-1, the V gene TRBV20-1, with 8 nucleotides matching TRBD1. Germline V gene lookup returns CDR1 DFQATT and CDR2 SNEGSKA (reference sequence). With V trimmed by 3 bases and J by 1 base, 4 bases remained unmatched. CDR3 length: 14 residues. CDR3 loop: CSARRTGTNTEAFF. For the CDR3, the DNA is TGCAGTGCTAGGAGGACAGGGACGAACACTGAAGCTTTCTTT.

The gene calls are TRBV27 and TRBJ1-5, with 7 bases fitting TRBD1. Germline V gene lookup returns CDR1 MNHEY and CDR2 SMNVEV (reference sequence). This CDR3 spans 18 amino acids. The J segment lost 0 bases and the V segment lost 2 bases, leaving 10 bases of the junction unmatched. CDR3 in amino acids: CASSLRWQGDYSNQPQHF. In DNA form, the CDR3 reads TGTGCCAGCAGTTTACGGTGGCAGGGGGATTATAGCAATCAGCCCCAGCATTTT.

By share, this clonotype counts as medium-sized (0.01 to 0.1%). The V and J genes are TRBV19 and TRBJ2-7; tentatively, D is TRBD2 (5 bases). The CDR3 loop spans 14 amino acids. CDR1 is LNHDA and CDR2 is SQIVND in the germline V gene (reference sequence). Trimming left V 3 bases short and J 0 bases short, with 9 bases between. The CDR3 nucleotides read TGTGCCAGTAGTATTAGAGGGATCTCCTACGAGCAGTACTTC. Its translation: CASSIRGISYEQYF. The variable domain in full, completed from reference TRBV19 and TRBJ2-7, reads DGGITQSPKYLFRKEGQNVTLSCEQNLNHDAMYWYRQDPGQGLRLIYYSQIVNDFQKGDIAEGYSVSREKKESFPLTVTSAQKNPTAFYLCASSIRGISYEQYFGPGTRLTVT.

There are many counts of this clonotype. J is TRBJ1-2 and V is TRBV10-3, with a possible D match to TRBD1 (5 bases). Between the trimmed V and J ends, which lost 3 bases and 1 base, there was a span of 9 bases. Looked up from germline, CDR1 is ENHRY and CDR2 is SYGVKD. CDR3 length equals 14 residues. CDR3 in amino acids: CAISEPQGNYGYTF. For the CDR3, the DNA is TGTGCCATCAGTGAACCTCAGGGTAACTATGGCTACACCTTC.

In this sample, this clonotype is medium-sized. The V and J genes are TRBV19 and TRBJ2-3, with 7 positions matching TRBD2. The CDR3 is 14 amino acids. Losses at the gene ends were 8 bases for V and 3 bases for J; bases not matched to a gene: 8. In germline, CDR1 is LNHDA, CDR2 SQIVND (reference sequence). The DNA of the CDR3 is TGTGCCAGTGCTTCGGGAGGACCAACAGATACGCAGTATTTT. It codes for CASASGGPTDTQYF. The full variable domain, in which reference TRBV19 and TRBJ2-3 provide the parts outside the CDR3, is DGGITQSPKYLFRKEGQNVTLSCEQNLNHDAMYWYRQDPGQGLRLIYYSQIVNDFQKGDIAEGYSVSREKKESFPLTVTSAQKNPTAFYLCASASGGPTDTQYFGPGTRLTVL.

This clonotype occurred many times. This chain joins TRBV20-1 and TRBJ1-1, with 8 bases matching TRBD1. Germline V gene sequence: CDR1 DFQATT, CDR2 SNEGSKA (reference sequence). The CDR3 extends over 15 amino acids. V was pared by 6 bases and J by 5 bases, with 14 bases of the junction left unmatched. CDR3 sequence reads: CSATNDRGRGTEAFF. The CDR3 region has the DNA TGCAGTGCGACTAACGACAGGGGACGGGGGACTGAAGCTTTCTTT.

Ten or more counts support this clonotype. The chain has TRBV10-3 and TRBJ1-6, with 9 bases fitting TRBD1. The CDR3 is 15 residues long. V shed 4 bases, J shed 8 bases, and the junction held 6 bases outside the gene matches. CDR1 is ENHRY, CDR2 SYGVKD, per germline. The CDR3 DNA reads as TGTGCCATCAGTGGCCGGGACAGGGCGGATTCACCCCTCCACTTT. Protein product: CAISGRDRADSPLHF.

This clonotype ranks as medium-sized. The gene calls are TRBV6-1 and TRBJ2-3, with 8 bases identical to TRBD2. Trimming cost V 7 bases and J 1 base; bases outside gene matches: 10. The CDR3 contains 16 residues. In germline, CDR1 is MNHNS, CDR2 SASEGT. In DNA, the CDR3 is TGTGCCAGCAAAAGGACTAGCTCCCCCGGCACAGATACGCAGTATTTT. Encoded protein: CASKRTSSPGTDTQYF.

By sample share, this clonotype is medium-sized. J is TRBJ2-7 and V is TRBV29-1; TRBD1 agrees at 9 bases. V lost 6 bases and J lost 6; bases outside the gene matches: 6. The CDR3 runs to 12 residues. Germline values: CDR1 SQVTM, CDR2 ANQGSEA. The CDR3 bases are TGCAGCGTGTGGGACAGGGTGGGCGAGCAGTACTTC. This codes for CSVWDRVGEQYF.